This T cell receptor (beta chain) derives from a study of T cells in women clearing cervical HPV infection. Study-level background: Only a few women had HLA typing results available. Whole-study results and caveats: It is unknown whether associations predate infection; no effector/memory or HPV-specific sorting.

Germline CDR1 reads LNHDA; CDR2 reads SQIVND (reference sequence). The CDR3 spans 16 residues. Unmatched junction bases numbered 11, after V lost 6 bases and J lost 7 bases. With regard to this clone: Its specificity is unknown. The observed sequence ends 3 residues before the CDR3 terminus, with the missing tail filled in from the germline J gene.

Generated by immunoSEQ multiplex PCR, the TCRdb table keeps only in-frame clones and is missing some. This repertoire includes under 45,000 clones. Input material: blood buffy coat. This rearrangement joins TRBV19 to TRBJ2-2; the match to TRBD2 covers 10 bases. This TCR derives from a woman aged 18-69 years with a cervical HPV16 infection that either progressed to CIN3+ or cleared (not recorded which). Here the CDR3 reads CASSLLAGSVIGELFF. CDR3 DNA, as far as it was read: TGTGCCAGTAGCTTACTAGCGGGATCGGTAATCGGGGAG.